The source of this T cell receptor beta chain is a study of blood T cell repertoires in COVID-19. Whole-study context: Both acute and convalescent COVID-19 samples were obtained from the United States, Italy and Spain.

The CDR3 is 14 amino acids. Trimming stripped 5 bases from V and 9 bases from J, with 20 bases between. The germline gives CDR1 GTSNPN, CDR2 SVGIG (reference sequence). Sequenced by immunoSEQ multiplex PCR; TCRdb stores in-frame clones only, minus some. Seen here are 360,000 or so clones, roughly 87% observed once, and the top ten hold 2.5% to 3.5%. The sequencing input was PBMCs or T cells enriched from blood (not recorded which). This chain connects TRBV30 to TRBJ1-5, with D maybe TRBD1 (5 bases). The origin of this receptor is a woman in her twenties or thirties who had recovered from COVID-19. The CDR3 loop is CAWSLMDIRAPQHF. DNA of the CDR3: TGTGCCTGGTCCCTCATGGACATACGGGCGCCCCAGCATTTT.